The rows below give T cell receptor beta chains drawn from one sample of a study of blood T cell repertoires in COVID-19. Libraries were prepared by immunoSEQ multiplex PCR; TCRdb keeps only in-frame clonotypes and omits some of them. Here the sample spans around 330,000 clones, 75% to 90% being singletons. The material sequenced was PBMCs or T cells enriched from blood (not recorded which). The receptors shown here come from a man aged 60 to 75 who had recovered from COVID-19. Each CDR3 is given without its conserved first and last residue.

TRBV7-9	ASSLGAGGEPRNEKLF
TRBV19	ASSIGDRIPYEQY
TRBV19	ASSISGTGANVLT
TRBV19	ASSSQYETQY
TRBV6-1	AARTRNTEAF
TRBV18	ASSPDGLKAF
TRBV2	ASGQIAKNIQY
TRBV18	ASSPEAGANYGYT
TRBV3-1/TRBV3-2	ASSQAQDSRPQH
TRBV11-2	ASSFAGFYEQY
TRBV2	ASRRRLAGDEQF
TRBV19	ASSIRENTIY
TRBV2	ASRGEGVETQY
TRBV19	ASRNRGADYEQY
TRBV5-1	ASRVSGTTGETQY
TRBV2	ASSFGTTAYEQY
TRBV5-1	ASSSGRDYKF
TRBV4-2	ASSQDLAASTDTQY
TRBV3-1/TRBV3-2	ASSQDQGTDTQY
TRBV2	ASLEGRTNTEAF
TRBV29-1	SVLAGGSYEQY
TRBV7-2	ASSFVQNTDTQY
TRBV9	ASSPGGRGGEKLF
TRBV5-6	ASSLQAGASYEQY
TRBV6-5	ASRARDRGPGLAF
TRBV5-5	ASSPSGSNNEQF
TRBV5-1	ASSLTGTATEAF
TRBV5-1	ASSLAARGVGEQY
TRBV7-7	ASTGTGGYGYT
TRBV3-1/TRBV3-2	ASSPFWGQGYEQY
TRBV7-8	ASSFRGQDGYGYT
TRBV9	ASSVDVSGSAKQY
TRBV3-1/TRBV3-2	ASSTRVNNQPQH
TRBV7-9	ASSLIGGARETQY
TRBV6-5	ASSSPREGTYEQY
TRBV11-2	ASSALGNTEAF
TRBV4-1	ASSRDGQGGGYT
TRBV24-1	ATGRQEADTQY
TRBV24-1	ATSDPSGTGWDTQY
TRBV4-3	ASSQGGGLYNEQF
TRBV5-1	ASSSKQGAVDTQY